The entry below gives a single TCR beta chain sequence along with its context. The antigen is undetermined. Germline V CDR1 and CDR2: LNHDA, SQIVND (reference sequence). J gave up 5 bases and V 4 bases, and 4 bases lay outside the gene matches. The CDR3 contains 14 residues. This entry comes from a study of cytomegalovirus exposure and HLA in healthy donors. Study results and caveats: A later analysis, which compared TCR beta chains of equal frequency, found the HLA-associated ones more clonally expanded.

The PCR ran on 60 Vbeta and 13 Jbeta primers. The data were produced by immunoSEQ multiplex PCR, yet TCRdb's version contains in-frame clones alone and is incomplete. The repertoire holds 180,000 or so clones, with 82% as singletons. This receptor was taken from a man between 35 and 55 years old in good health and CMV-seronegative. The V and J genes are TRBV19 and TRBJ2-2, with 7 bases aligning to TRBD2. Material: PBMCs. The CDR3 sequence is CASSSVAGTGELFF. CDR3 DNA sequence: TGTGCCAGTAGTAGTGTAGCGGGTACCGGGGAGCTGTTTTTT.